These T cell receptor beta chains were read from a single sample in a study of T cell clonotyping in hematopoietic cell transplantation. Clones were read by immunoSEQ multiplex PCR, and TCRdb kept only the in-frame ones, dropping some. The repertoire holds roughly 44,000 clones, with 85% as singletons. Specimen: peripheral blood mononuclear cells, collected before stem cell transplant. The receptor set was obtained from a man aged 55 to 70 with acute myeloid leukemia. Some clones in this sample may be carry-over from other donors' samples. The CDR3 runs from the conserved cysteine through the conserved F or W. D genes are given only for firm matches. The listing skips clone size in some rows; elsewhere it reads once, few, many or a size class.

cdr3_length,clone_size,v_call,d_call,j_call,cdr3_aa,cdr3_nt
12,.,TRBV19,.,TRBJ2-5,CASSIPQETQYF,TGTGCCAGTAGTATCCCTCAAGAGACCCAGTACTTC
15,once,TRBV5-4,.,TRBJ2-2,CASSLGRADTGELFF,TGTGCCAGCAGCTTAGGGAGAGCAGACACCGGGGAGCTGTTTTTT
19,.,TRBV28,TRBD1,TRBJ1-5,CASSLSQWSGQGVNQPQHF,TGTGCCAGCAGTTTATCGCAATGGAGTGGGCAGGGGGTGAATCAGCCCCAGCATTTT
15,.,TRBV6-5,.,TRBJ1-1,CASSYGRQRLTEAFF,TGTGCCAGCAGTTACGGGAGGCAGAGGCTCACTGAAGCTTTCTTT
14,.,TRBV25-1,TRBD1,TRBJ2-1,CASSERDRGYEQFF,TGTGCCAGCAGTGAACGGGACAGGGGCTATGAGCAGTTCTTC
14,once,TRBV5-6,.,TRBJ1-1,CASSLLGANTEAFF,TGTGCCAGCAGCTTGTTAGGGGCGAACACTGAAGCTTTCTTT
13,.,TRBV9,.,TRBJ2-3,CASSASSTDTQYF,TGTGCCAGCAGCGCCTCGTCCACAGATACGCAGTATTTT
16,once,TRBV7-7,TRBD2,TRBJ2-3,CASSPTGGGTTDTQYF,TGTGCTAGCAGCCCCACTGGGGGGGGGACCACAGATACGCAGTATTTT
14,.,TRBV7-2,.,TRBJ1-1,CASSLKGKNTEAFF,TGTGCCAGCAGCTTAAAGGGGAAGAACACTGAAGCTTTCTTT
15,.,TRBV7-6,.,TRBJ2-5,CASSLARPGQETQYF,TGTGCCAGCAGCTTAGCGCGACCGGGTCAAGAGACCCAGTACTTC
18,.,TRBV15,TRBD1,TRBJ1-5,CATSSRDRGLGSNQPQHF,TGTGCCACCAGCAGCCGGGACAGGGGGTTGGGTAGCAATCAGCCCCAGCATTTT
14,.,TRBV6-5,TRBD1,TRBJ2-4,CASSFRQGGNIQYF,TGTGCCAGCAGTTTTCGACAGGGTGGGAACATTCAGTACTTC
16,once,TRBV27,TRBD1,TRBJ2-4,CASSLRTGVSKNIQYF,TGTGCCAGCAGTCTCCGGACAGGGGTGTCGAAAAACATTCAGTACTTC
14,.,TRBV11-3,.,TRBJ2-3,CASSLGGAEDTQYF,TGTGCCAGCAGCTTAGGCGGGGCGGAGGATACGCAGTATTTT
16,.,TRBV4-3,.,TRBJ1-1,CASSQGGNRENTEAFF,TGCGCCAGCAGCCAAGGAGGTAACAGGGAGAACACTGAAGCTTTCTTT
12,.,TRBV5-6,.,TRBJ1-2,CASSANRVLYTF,TGTGCCAGCAGCGCTAACAGGGTGCTCTACACCTTC
14,.,TRBV27,.,TRBJ2-2,CASSLEGTSGELFF,TGTGCCAGCAGTTTGGAGGGGACGTCCGGGGAGCTGTTTTTT
15,.,TRBV9,TRBD2,TRBJ2-1,CASSSRGGHSNEQFF,TGTGCCAGCAGCTCGCGGGGGGGCCATAGTAATGAGCAGTTCTTC
15,.,TRBV19,.,TRBJ1-5,CASSIVTQGNQPQHF,TGTGCCAGTAGTATAGTTACCCAGGGAAATCAGCCCCAGCATTTT
15,once,TRBV18,.,TRBJ1-1,CASSRSRGENTEAFF,TGTGCCAGCTCACGGTCCAGGGGCGAGAACACTGAAGCTTTCTTT
15,.,TRBV7-3,TRBD1,TRBJ1-1,CASSLSGTGVTEAFF,TGTGCCAGCAGCTTATCCGGGACAGGGGTGACTGAAGCTTTCTTT
15,.,TRBV25-1,.,TRBJ1-2,CASGTGLPSLYGYTF,TGTGCCAGTGGCACAGGGTTACCCTCCCTCTATGGCTACACCTTC
17,.,TRBV7-6,TRBD2,TRBJ2-3,CASSTVLAGGFSDTQYF,TGTGCCAGCAGCACAGTACTAGCGGGGGGCTTTTCAGATACGCAGTATTTT
15,.,TRBV6-6,.,TRBJ2-2,CASSYHTPGTGELFF,TGTGCCAGCAGTTACCACACCCCGGGCACCGGGGAGCTGTTTTTT
18,.,TRBV4-3,.,TRBJ1-1,CASSQDLGGVQLDTEAFF,TGCGCCAGCAGCCAAGACCTAGGGGGTGTCCAATTGGACACTGAAGCTTTCTTT
14,.,TRBV6-6,.,TRBJ1-2,CASSSDFRADGYTF,TGTGCCAGCAGTTCGGACTTCCGAGCCGACGGCTACACCTTC
15,.,TRBV30,TRBD1,TRBJ2-3,CASTPGQGATDTQYF,TGTGCCTCCACCCCGGGACAGGGGGCGACAGATACGCAGTATTTT
16,once,TRBV14,TRBD1,TRBJ1-6,CASSLRAGQGGSPLHF,TGTGCCAGCAGCCTAAGGGCGGGACAGGGTGGTTCACCCCTCCACTTT
16,.,TRBV7-2,.,TRBJ1-4,CASSFFPAGANEKLFF,TGTGCCAGCAGCTTCTTCCCGGCAGGGGCTAATGAAAAACTGTTTTTT
16,.,TRBV28,TRBD1,TRBJ1-2,CASSYPSGQINYGYTF,TGTGCCAGCAGTTACCCTTCGGGACAGATCAACTATGGCTACACCTTC
16,few,TRBV11-1,TRBD1,TRBJ1-6,CASSDRRTGENSPLHF,TGTGCCAGCAGCGATCGAAGGACAGGGGAAAATTCACCCCTCCACTTT
11,.,TRBV28,.,TRBJ1-2,CASSSNYGYTF,TGTGCCAGCAGTTCTAACTATGGCTACACCTTC
16,.,TRBV27,.,TRBJ2-5,CASSLKPGDERETQYF,TGTGCCAGCAGTCTCAAACCGGGAGATGAAAGGGAGACCCAGTACTTC
15,.,TRBV9,TRBD1,TRBJ1-6,CASSVTETGSSPLHF,TGTGCCAGCAGCGTCACTGAGACAGGGAGTTCACCCCTCCACTTT
14,.,TRBV5-1,.,TRBJ2-7,CASSLTGRTYEQYF,TGCGCCAGCAGCTTAACAGGACGGACCTACGAGCAGTACTTC
14,.,TRBV5-1,.,TRBJ2-3,CASSPGTSTDTQYF,TGCGCCAGCAGCCCGGGGACTAGCACAGATACGCAGTATTTT
17,.,TRBV4-2,.,TRBJ2-7,CASSREEYRDASYEQYF,TGTGCCAGCAGCCGAGAAGAGTACCGGGACGCCTCCTACGAGCAGTACTTC
15,.,TRBV7-2,TRBD1,TRBJ1-5,CASSLGDRGNQPQHF,TGTGCCAGCAGCTTAGGGGACAGGGGAAATCAGCCCCAGCATTTT
14,few,TRBV7-8,TRBD2,TRBJ2-3,CASSLGTSGDTQYF,TGTGCCAGCAGCTTAGGGACTAGCGGAGATACGCAGTATTTT
17,.,TRBV6-4,TRBD2,TRBJ2-5,CASSDPRTSGDGETQYF,TGTGCCAGCAGTGATCCAAGGACTAGCGGGGATGGGGAGACCCAGTACTTC
16,.,TRBV7-9,.,TRBJ1-2,CASSPRGGRANYGYTF,TGTGCCAGCAGCCCACGGGGGGGAAGAGCTAACTATGGCTACACCTTC
15,.,TRBV6-5,TRBD1,TRBJ1-1,CASSYTTGEDTEAFF,TGTGCCAGCAGTTACACCACAGGGGAAGACACTGAAGCTTTCTTT
12,.,TRBV2,TRBD1,TRBJ2-5,CASSDRGETQYF,TGTGCCAGCAGCGACAGGGGAGAGACCCAGTACTTC
17,.,TRBV28,.,TRBJ1-2,CASSSAASGAANYGYTF,TGTGCCAGCAGTTCGGCGGCCTCCGGGGCAGCTAACTATGGCTACACCTTC
14,once,TRBV11-3,.,TRBJ2-5,CASSLWGAGETQYF,TGTGCCAGCAGCTTATGGGGGGCAGGAGAGACCCAGTACTTC
14,.,TRBV9,TRBD1,TRBJ1-2,CASSVAPQGDGYTF,TGTGCCAGCAGCGTAGCTCCTCAGGGGGATGGCTACACCTTC
14,.,TRBV7-3,.,TRBJ1-6,CASSLRGADSPLHF,TGTGCCAGCAGCTTACGGGGGGCCGATTCACCCCTCCACTTT